These 18 T cell receptor beta chains originate from one sample sequenced in a study of blood T cell repertoires in COVID-19. The assay was immunoSEQ multiplex PCR, and TCRdb's table has in-frame clones only and misses some. Of about 160,000 clones in the sample, under 85% were seen once. Sample: peripheral blood. The receptors derive from a man in his 70s who had recovered from COVID-19.

The chain is built from TRBV2 and TRBJ1-4; 8 nucleotides line up with TRBD1. V lost 3 bases and J lost 10; bases outside the gene matches: 13. Germline loops: CDR1 SNHLY, CDR2 FYNNEI. CDR3 length: 16 amino acids. This CDR3 is CASSDGGADREGKLFF. The CDR3, as DNA: TGTGCCAGCAGTGACGGAGGAGCGGACAGGGAGGGAAAACTGTTTTTT.

CDR3: CASSMTGASSYEQYF. The CDR3 nucleotides are TGTGCCAGTAGTATGACTGGGGCGAGCTCCTACGAGCAGTACTTC. V is TRBV19 and J is TRBJ2-7; a possible D gene is TRBD1 (5 bases). V lost 3 bases and J 0 bases, leaving 12 bases between the germline ends. This CDR3 has 15 residues. Germline V CDR1 and CDR2: LNHDA, SQIVND (reference sequence).

The chain carries TRBV18 and TRBJ2-7; D gene uncertain. Germline V CDR1 and CDR2: KGHSH, LQKENI. With 2 bases removed from V and 0 bases from J, the gap between germline ends came to 8 bases. The CDR3 runs to 14 residues. CDR3 in amino acids: CASSPAVSSYEQYF. In nucleotides, the CDR3 is TGTGCCAGCTCACCAGCGGTAAGCTCCTACGAGCAGTACTTC.

The chain joins TRBV5-1 to TRBJ2-1; D might be TRBD2 (5 bases). The CDR3 runs to 15 residues. V was clipped by 1 base and J by 5 bases, with 13 bases between them. Per the germline V gene, CDR1 is SGHRS and CDR2 is YFSETQ. CDR3 protein: CASSLSEVLDNEQFF. CDR3 bases: TGCGCCAGCAGCTTGTCGGAGGTTCTAGACAATGAGCAGTTCTTC.

This chain uses TRBV7-3 with TRBJ2-2; 7 bases map to TRBD1. This CDR3 spans 16 amino acids. Germline CDR1 and CDR2: SGHTA and FQGTGA. Trimming cost V 4 bases and J 0 bases; bases outside gene matches: 5. CDR3 protein: CASSSTGASNTGELFF. The CDR3 DNA reads as TGTGCCAGCAGCTCAACAGGGGCATCGAACACCGGGGAGCTGTTTTTT.

The V call is TRBV27, the J call TRBJ2-7, with D uncertain. V lost 2 bases, J lost 5 bases, and 10 bases lay in between. CDR1 and CDR2 (germline): MNHEY, SMNVEV (reference sequence). The CDR3 contains 13 residues. CDR3 region: CASSLGPPDEQYF. As DNA, the CDR3 is TGTGCCAGCAGTTTAGGTCCCCCAGACGAGCAGTACTTC.

The chain couples TRBV4-3 to TRBJ1-4; D unresolved. The V gene's germline CDR1 is LGHNA and CDR2 YSLEER. Trimming removed 0 bases from V and 4 bases from J, with 12 bases in between. The CDR3 length is 16 residues. This CDR3 is CASSQELAGNNEKLFF. The CDR3 bases are TGCGCCAGCAGCCAAGAATTAGCGGGGAATAATGAAAAACTGTTTTTT.

The chain has TRBV5-8 and TRBJ2-2; 10 nucleotides line up with TRBD2. The CDR3 is made up of 18 amino acids. The V gene end was trimmed by 5 bases and the J gene end by 0 bases; junction bases not matched to a gene: 10. Germline CDR1 reads SGHTS; CDR2 reads YDEGEE. This chain's CDR3 is CASSSSGTSAANTGELFF. In nucleotides, the CDR3 is TGTGCCAGCAGTTCGTCCGGGACTAGCGCTGCGAACACCGGGGAGCTGTTTTTT. The variable domain in full, with the rest retrieved from reference TRBV5-8 and TRBJ2-2, is EAGVTQSPTHLIKTRGQQATLRCSPISGHTSVYWYQQALGLGLQFLLWYDEGEERNRGNFPPRFSGRQFPNYSSELNVNALELEDSALYLCASSSSGTSAANTGELFFGEGSRLTVL.

Remarks on this clone: Additional DNA sequences in this sample encode the identical CDR3. The chain employs TRBV10-3 and TRBJ2-1, with 15 bases lining up with TRBD2. V lost 9 bases, J lost 7 bases, and 1 base stayed unmatched. CDR1 and CDR2 (germline): ENHRY, SYGVKD. This CDR3 region has 13 residues. CDR3 loop: CAIGLAGGNEQFF. CDR3 bases: TGTGCCATTGGACTAGCGGGAGGGAATGAGCAGTTCTTC.

This clone showed up just a few times. The V call is TRBV7-6, the J call TRBJ2-1, with 9 bases that match TRBD2. Per germline, CDR1 SGHVS and CDR2 FNYEAQ. This CDR3 contains 16 residues. With V trimmed by 1 base and J by 5 bases, 6 bases remained unmatched. This CDR3 is CASSLGGGRADNEQFF. The CDR3 DNA reads TGTGCCAGCAGCTTAGGTGGCGGGAGGGCCGACAATGAGCAGTTCTTC.

This clone was recorded at least ten times. The rearrangement joins TRBV29-1 to TRBJ1-1; no reliable D call. Germline V CDR1 and CDR2: SQVTM, ANQGSEA. V lost 4 bases to trimming and J lost 10 bases, with 16 bases between them. The CDR3 has 12 amino acids. CDR3 residues: CSVASPAGGAFF. The CDR3 DNA sequence: TGCAGCGTTGCCTCCCCTGCCGGTGGAGCTTTCTTT.

The rearrangement uses TRBV3-1 (or the pseudogene TRBV3-2) and TRBJ2-7; D gene uncertain. Trimming cost V 1 base and J 1 base, with 8 bases left between them. There are 14 residues in the CDR3. Germline CDR1 LGHDT, CDR2 YNNKEL (reference sequence). CDR3 sequence (DNA): TGTGCCAGCAGCCAAGTCAACTCGTCCTACGAGCAGTACTTC. It translates to CASSQVNSSYEQYF.

This chain joins TRBV27 and TRBJ1-2, with 12 positions matching TRBD1. J was trimmed by 4 bases and V by 5 bases; bases with no gene match: 5. The V gene's germline CDR1 is MNHEY and CDR2 SMNVEV (reference sequence). CDR3 length equals 15 residues. The CDR3 DNA is TGTGCCAGCAGTCCCGGGACAGGGGGCGGCTATGGCTACACCTTC. It yields the protein CASSPGTGGGYGYTF.

This chain links TRBV18 with TRBJ1-1; TRBD1 is a possible D gene (6 bases). CDR3 length equals 13 residues. Germline lookup yields CDR1 KGHSH and CDR2 LQKENI. V was cut by 4 bases and J by 1 base, with 7 bases left in between. CDR3 protein: CASSQDRNTEAFF. As DNA, the CDR3 is TGTGCCAGCTCACAGGACAGGAACACTGAAGCTTTCTTT.

This chain uses TRBV24-1 with TRBJ1-5; the match to TRBD1 covers 7 bases. Unmatched junction bases numbered 12, after V lost 2 bases and J lost 6 bases. Germline V gives CDR1 KGHDR, CDR2 SFDVKD. The CDR3 covers 17 residues. CDR3 residues: CATSDSGEGGVSQPQHF. The CDR3, as DNA: TGTGCCACCAGTGATTCGGGCGAAGGGGGCGTGAGTCAGCCCCAGCATTTT.

This chain links TRBV18 with TRBJ2-4, with 7 bases that match TRBD2. The trim removed 2 bases at V and 0 bases at J, leaving 4 bases unmatched. Per germline, CDR1 KGHSH and CDR2 LQKENI. The CDR3 extends over 16 amino acids. The CDR3 sequence: CASSPNLAVAKNIQYF. The CDR3, as DNA: TGTGCCAGCTCACCAAATCTAGCGGTAGCCAAAAACATTCAGTACTTC.

The V and J genes are TRBV10-3 and TRBJ1-1; D remains ambiguous. This CDR3 region has 15 residues. V lost 0 bases to trimming and J lost 1 base, with 9 bases between them. Germline CDR1 and CDR2: ENHRY and SYGVKD. CDR3 bases: TGTGCCATCAGTGAGTCGGTGCCGGGGAACACTGAAGCTTTCTTT. This translates into CAISESVPGNTEAFF.

This sequence joins TRBV20-1 and TRBJ2-7, with 8 bases that match TRBD1. Germline trimming cut 3 bases from V and 4 bases from J; bases unmatched to any gene: 5. Germline V gives CDR1 DFQATT, CDR2 SNEGSKA (reference sequence). The CDR3 is 13 residues long. CDR3 bases: TGCAGTGCTAGTTGGACAGGGAAATACGAGCAGTACTTC. This gives the protein CSASWTGKYEQYF.